This T cell receptor beta chain was identified during a study of human thymus T cells. Study-level points and caveats: Thymic and blood repertoires seemed to favor certain V and J genes. Thymic repertoires from unrelated individuals overlapped highly, related research reported.

This clone appeared once. Its matching antigen is unknown. Generated by immunoSEQ multiplex PCR, the TCRdb table keeps only in-frame clones and is missing some. The table includes around 120,000 clones, around 94% detected once. Thymus was obtained from resections taken during corrective heart surgery. Healthy Finnish infants undergoing corrective surgery for congenital heart defects provided the donor material. This CDR3 spans 13 amino acids. Trimming removed 6 bases from V and 4 bases from J, with 12 bases in between. Per the germline V gene, CDR1 is MNHEY and CDR2 is SMNVEV (reference sequence). What was sequenced was thymus tissue. The receptor was isolated from a boy younger than two with a congenital heart defect but otherwise immunologically healthy. The chain combines TRBV27 with TRBJ1-2; the D is unclear. The CDR3, as DNA: TGTGCCAGCAGGTCCGGACTTACCTATGGCTACACCTTC. Translated, it gives CASRSGLTYGYTF.